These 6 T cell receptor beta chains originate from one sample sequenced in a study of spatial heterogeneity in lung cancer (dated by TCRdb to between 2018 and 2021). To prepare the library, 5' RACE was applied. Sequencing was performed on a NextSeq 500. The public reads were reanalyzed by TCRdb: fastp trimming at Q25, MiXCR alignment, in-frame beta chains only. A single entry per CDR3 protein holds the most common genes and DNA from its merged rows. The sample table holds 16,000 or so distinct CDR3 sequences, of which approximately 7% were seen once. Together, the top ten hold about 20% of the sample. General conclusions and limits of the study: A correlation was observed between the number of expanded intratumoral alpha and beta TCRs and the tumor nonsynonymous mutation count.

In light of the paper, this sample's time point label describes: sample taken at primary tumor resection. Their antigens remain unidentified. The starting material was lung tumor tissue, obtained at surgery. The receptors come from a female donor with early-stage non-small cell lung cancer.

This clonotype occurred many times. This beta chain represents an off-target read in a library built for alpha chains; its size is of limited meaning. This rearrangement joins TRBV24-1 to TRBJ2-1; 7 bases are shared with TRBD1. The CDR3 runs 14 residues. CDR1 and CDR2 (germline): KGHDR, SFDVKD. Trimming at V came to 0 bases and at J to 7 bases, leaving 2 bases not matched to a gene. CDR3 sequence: CATSDLDRENEQFF. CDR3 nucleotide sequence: TGTGCCACCAGTGATTTGGACAGGGAGAATGAGCAGTTCTTC.

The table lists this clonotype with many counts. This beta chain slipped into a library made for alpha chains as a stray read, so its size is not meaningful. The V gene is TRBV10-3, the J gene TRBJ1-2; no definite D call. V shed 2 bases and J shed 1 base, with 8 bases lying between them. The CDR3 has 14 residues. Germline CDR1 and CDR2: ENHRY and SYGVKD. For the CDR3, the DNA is TGTGCCATCAGTGAGGGAGGTCATAACTATGGCTACACCTTC. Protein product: CAISEGGHNYGYTF.

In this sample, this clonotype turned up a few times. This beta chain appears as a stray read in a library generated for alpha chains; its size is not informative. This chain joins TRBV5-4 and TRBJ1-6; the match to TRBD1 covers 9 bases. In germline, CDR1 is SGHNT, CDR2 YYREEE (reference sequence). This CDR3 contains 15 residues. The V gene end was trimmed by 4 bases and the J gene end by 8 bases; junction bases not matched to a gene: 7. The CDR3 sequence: CASSQDRGLDSPLHF. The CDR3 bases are TGTGCCAGCAGCCAGGACAGGGGTCTGGATTCACCCCTCCACTTT.

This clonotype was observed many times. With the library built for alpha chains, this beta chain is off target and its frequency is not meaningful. In nucleotides, the CDR3 is TGCGCCAGCAGCGGGACAGGGATGAACACCGGGGAGCTGTTTTTT. Amino acid sequence: CASSGTGMNTGELFF. This chain links TRBV5-1 with TRBJ2-2; 9 positions agree with TRBD1. Losses at the gene ends were 4 bases for V and 1 base for J; bases not matched to a gene: 2. Per germline, CDR1 SGHRS and CDR2 YFSETQ. This CDR3 spans 15 amino acids.

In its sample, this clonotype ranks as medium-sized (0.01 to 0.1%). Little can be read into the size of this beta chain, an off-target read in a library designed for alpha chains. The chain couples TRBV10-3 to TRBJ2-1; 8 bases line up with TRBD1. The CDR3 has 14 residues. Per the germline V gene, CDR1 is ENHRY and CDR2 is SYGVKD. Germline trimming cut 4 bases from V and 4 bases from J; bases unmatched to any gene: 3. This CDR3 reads CAISADRAYNEQFF. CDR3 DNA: TGTGCCATCAGTGCGGACAGGGCGTACAATGAGCAGTTCTTC.

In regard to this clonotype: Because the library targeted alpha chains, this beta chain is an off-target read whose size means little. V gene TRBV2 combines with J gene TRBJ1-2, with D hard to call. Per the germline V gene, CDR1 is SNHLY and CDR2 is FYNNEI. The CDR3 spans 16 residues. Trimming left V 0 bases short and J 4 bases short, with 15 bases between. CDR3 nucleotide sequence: TGTGCCAGCAGTGAAGCCCCCGGCGTGGCAATCTATGGCTACACCTTC. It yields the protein CASSEAPGVAIYGYTF.